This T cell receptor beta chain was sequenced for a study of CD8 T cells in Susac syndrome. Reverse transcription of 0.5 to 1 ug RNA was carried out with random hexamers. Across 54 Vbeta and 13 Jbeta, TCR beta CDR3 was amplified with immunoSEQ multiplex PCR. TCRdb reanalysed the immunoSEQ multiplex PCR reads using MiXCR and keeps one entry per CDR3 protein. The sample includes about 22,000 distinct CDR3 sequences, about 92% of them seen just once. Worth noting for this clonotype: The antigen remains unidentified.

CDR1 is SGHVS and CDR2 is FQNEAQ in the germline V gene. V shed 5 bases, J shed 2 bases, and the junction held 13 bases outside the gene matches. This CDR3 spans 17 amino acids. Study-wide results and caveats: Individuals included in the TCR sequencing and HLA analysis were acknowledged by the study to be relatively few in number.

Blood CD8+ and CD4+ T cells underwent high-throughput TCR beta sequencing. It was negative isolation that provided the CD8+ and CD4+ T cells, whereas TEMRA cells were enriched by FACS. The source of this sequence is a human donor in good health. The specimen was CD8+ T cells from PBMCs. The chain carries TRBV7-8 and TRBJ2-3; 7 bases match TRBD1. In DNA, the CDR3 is TGTGCCAGCAGCCCACTCGGGACAGCGAGATTCACAGATACGCAGTATTTT. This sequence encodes CASSPLGTARFTDTQYF.